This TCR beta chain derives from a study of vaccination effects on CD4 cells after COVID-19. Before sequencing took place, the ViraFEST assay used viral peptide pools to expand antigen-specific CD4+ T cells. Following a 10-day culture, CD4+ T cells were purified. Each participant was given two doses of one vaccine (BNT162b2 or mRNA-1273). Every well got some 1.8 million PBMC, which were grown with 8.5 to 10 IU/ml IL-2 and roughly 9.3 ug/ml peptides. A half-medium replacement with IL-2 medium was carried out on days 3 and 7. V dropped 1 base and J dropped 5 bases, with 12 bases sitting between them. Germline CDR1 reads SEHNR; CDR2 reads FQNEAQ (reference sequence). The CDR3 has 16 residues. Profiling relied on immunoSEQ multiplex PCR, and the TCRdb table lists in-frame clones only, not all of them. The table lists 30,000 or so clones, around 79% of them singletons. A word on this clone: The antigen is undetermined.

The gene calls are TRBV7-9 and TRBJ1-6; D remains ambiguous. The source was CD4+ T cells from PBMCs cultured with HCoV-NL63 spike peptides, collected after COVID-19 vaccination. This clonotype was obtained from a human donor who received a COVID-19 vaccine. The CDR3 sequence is CASSLDVTGNNSPLHF. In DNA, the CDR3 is TGTGCCAGCAGCTTAGATGTTACGGGAAATAATTCACCCCTCCACTTT. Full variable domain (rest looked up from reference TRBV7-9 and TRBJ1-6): DTGVSQNPRHKITKRGQNVTFRCDPISEHNRLYWYRQTLGQGPEFLTYFQNEAQLEKSRLLSDRFSAERPKGSFSTLEIQRTEQGDSAMYLCASSLDVTGNNSPLHFGNGTRLTVT.